These T cell receptor beta chains were read from a single sample in a study of post-analysis software for immune sequencing data. TCRdb fed the PCR reads into MiXCR, producing one record per CDR3 protein. The sample has 750,000 to 950,000 distinct CDR3 sequences, around 50% seen once. Sequences were obtained from blood. The receptors originated from a girl aged 10-17 years with multiple sclerosis. Both conserved end residues are trimmed from each CDR3. The D gene is left open where the match is weak.

TRBV3-1,NA,NA,13,ASSQDPGGSDEQY
TRBV20-1,NA,TRBJ2-1,9,SARDINEQF
TRBV6-5,NA,TRBJ1-5,12,ASSLGQTGQPQH
TRBV6-5,TRBD2,TRBJ2-1,13,ASRITSGSINEQF
TRBV20-1,NA,TRBJ1-1,11,SVTGDPYREAF
TRBV10-3,TRBD2,TRBJ2-7,12,AIMASGTSYEQY
TRBV27,TRBD2,TRBJ2-7,12,ASSLQRGPYEQY
TRBV9,NA,TRBJ2-1,17,ASSVAPPGGHSSYNVQF
TRBV3-1,NA,NA,14,ASSQETRGGGPEQY
TRBV3-1,NA,TRBJ1-4,14,ASSPGRESTNEKLF
TRBV6-6,NA,TRBJ2-4,11,ASSERPDNIQY
TRBV3-1,NA,TRBJ2-6,12,ASKPGSGANVLT
TRBV20-1,TRBD1,TRBJ1-4,11,SAGTGMGEKLF
TRBV2,NA,TRBJ1-2,12,ASSEQRSNYGYT
TRBV7-9,NA,TRBJ2-1,11,ATIQRSADEQF
TRBV6-2/TRBV6-3,NA,TRBJ2-3,14,ASSYSSRDTSDTQY
TRBV6-4,TRBD2,TRBJ2-7,13,ASRSLAGGPGEQY
TRBV5-6,TRBD1,TRBJ1-5,13,ASSLTGATGQPQH
TRBV29-1,NA,TRBJ1-2,9,SDRTAYGYT
TRBV9,NA,NA,13,ASSLNRQARDEQY
TRBV20-1,TRBD2,TRBJ2-7,14,SASPSGRGSSYEQY
TRBV29-1,NA,TRBJ2-1,11,SVVLTSYNEQF
TRBV7-9,TRBD2,TRBJ2-5,16,ASSLERPSGRYQETQY